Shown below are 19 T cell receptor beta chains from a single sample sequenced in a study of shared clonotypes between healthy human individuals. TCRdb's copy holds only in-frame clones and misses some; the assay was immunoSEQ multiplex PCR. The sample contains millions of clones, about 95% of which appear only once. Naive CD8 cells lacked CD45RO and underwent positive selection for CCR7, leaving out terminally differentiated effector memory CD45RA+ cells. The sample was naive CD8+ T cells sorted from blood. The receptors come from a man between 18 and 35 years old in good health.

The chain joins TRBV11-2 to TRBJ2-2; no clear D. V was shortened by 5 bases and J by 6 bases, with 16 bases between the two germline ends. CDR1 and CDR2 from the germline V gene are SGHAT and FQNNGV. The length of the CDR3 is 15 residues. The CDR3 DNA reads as TGTGCCAGCAGCCCTGGACCCTTCTGGCCCGGGGAGCTGTTTTTT. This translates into CASSPGPFWPGELFF.

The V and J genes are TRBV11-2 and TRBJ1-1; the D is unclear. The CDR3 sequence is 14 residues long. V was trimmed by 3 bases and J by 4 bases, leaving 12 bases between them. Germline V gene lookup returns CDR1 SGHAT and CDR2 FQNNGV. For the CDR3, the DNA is TGTGCCAGCAGCTTGGCCCCTCCGGGCACTGAAGCTTTCTTT. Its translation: CASSLAPPGTEAFF.

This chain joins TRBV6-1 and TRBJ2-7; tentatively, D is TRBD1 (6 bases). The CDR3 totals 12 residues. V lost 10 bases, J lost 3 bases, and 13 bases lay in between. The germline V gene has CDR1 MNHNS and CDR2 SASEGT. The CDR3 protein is CATVVQGYEQYF. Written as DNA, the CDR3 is TGTGCCACCGTGGTACAGGGCTACGAGCAGTACTTC.

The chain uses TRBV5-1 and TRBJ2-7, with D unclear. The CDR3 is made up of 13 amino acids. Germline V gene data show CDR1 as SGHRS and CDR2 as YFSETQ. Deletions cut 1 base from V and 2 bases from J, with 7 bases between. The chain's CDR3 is CASSLYRAYEQYF. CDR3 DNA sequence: TGCGCCAGCAGCTTGTACAGAGCCTACGAGCAGTACTTC.

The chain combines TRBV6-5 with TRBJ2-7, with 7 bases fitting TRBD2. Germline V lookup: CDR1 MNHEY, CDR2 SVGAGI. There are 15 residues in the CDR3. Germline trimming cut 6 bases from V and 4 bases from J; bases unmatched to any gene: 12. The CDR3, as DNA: TGTGCCAGCAGGGTGGCAGAGCGGGAAGATTACGAGCAGTACTTC. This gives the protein CASRVAEREDYEQYF.

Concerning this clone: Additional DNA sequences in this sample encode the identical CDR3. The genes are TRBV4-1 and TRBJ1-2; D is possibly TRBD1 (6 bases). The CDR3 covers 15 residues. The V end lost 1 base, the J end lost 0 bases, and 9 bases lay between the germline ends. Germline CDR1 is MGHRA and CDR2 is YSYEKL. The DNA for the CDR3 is TGCGCCAGCAGCCAAGTAGGGGGAACTAACTATGGCTACACCTTC. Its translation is CASSQVGGTNYGYTF.

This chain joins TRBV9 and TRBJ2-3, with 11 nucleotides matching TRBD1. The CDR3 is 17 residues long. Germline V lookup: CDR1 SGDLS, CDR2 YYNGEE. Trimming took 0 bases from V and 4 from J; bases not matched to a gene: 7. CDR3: CASSVGWTGGLADTQYF. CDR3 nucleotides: TGTGCCAGCAGCGTAGGGTGGACAGGGGGCTTGGCAGATACGCAGTATTTT.

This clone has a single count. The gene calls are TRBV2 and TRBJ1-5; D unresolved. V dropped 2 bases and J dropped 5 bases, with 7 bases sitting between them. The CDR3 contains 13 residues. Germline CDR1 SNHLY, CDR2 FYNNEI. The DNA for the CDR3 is TGTGCCAGCAGTGAAACAGCTTATCAGCCCCAGCATTTT. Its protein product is CASSETAYQPQHF.

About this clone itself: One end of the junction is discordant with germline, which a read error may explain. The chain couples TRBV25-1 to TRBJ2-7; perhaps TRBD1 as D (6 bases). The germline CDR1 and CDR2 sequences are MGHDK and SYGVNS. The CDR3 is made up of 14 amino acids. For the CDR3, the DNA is TGTGCCAGCGGTGAACTGGCAGGGGTAAACGAGCAGTACTTC. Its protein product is CASGELAGVNEQYF.

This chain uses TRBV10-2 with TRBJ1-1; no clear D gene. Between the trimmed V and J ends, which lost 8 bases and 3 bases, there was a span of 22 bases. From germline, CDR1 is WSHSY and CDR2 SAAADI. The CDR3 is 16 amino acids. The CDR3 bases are TGCGCCAGCCTAGGAGTCAACGGGAGCTTGGACACTGAAGCTTTCTTT. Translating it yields CASLGVNGSLDTEAFF.

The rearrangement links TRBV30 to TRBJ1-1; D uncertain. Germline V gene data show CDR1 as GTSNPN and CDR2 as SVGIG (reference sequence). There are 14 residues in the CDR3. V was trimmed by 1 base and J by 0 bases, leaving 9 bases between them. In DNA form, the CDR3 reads TGTGCCTGGAGTGGCAGGTACATGAACACTGAAGCTTTCTTT. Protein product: CAWSGRYMNTEAFF.

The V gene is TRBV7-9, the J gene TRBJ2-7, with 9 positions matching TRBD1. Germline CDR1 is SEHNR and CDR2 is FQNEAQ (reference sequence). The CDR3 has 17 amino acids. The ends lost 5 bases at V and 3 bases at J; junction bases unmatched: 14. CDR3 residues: CASSPYHGDRDHYEQYF. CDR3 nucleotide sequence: TGTGCCAGCAGCCCTTACCACGGGGACAGGGACCACTACGAGCAGTACTTC.

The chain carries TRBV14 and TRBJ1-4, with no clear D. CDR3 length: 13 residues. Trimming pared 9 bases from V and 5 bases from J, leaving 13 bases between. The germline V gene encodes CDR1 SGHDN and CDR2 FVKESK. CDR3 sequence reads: CASQDGRNEKLFF. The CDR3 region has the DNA TGTGCCAGTCAAGACGGGAGGAATGAAAAACTGTTTTTT.

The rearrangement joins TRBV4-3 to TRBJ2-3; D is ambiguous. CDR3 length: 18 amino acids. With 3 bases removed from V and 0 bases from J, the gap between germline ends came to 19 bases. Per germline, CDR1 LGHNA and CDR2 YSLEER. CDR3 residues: CASSHYTVHSESTDTQYF. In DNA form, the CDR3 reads TGCGCCAGCAGCCACTATACAGTCCATTCGGAGAGCACAGATACGCAGTATTTT.

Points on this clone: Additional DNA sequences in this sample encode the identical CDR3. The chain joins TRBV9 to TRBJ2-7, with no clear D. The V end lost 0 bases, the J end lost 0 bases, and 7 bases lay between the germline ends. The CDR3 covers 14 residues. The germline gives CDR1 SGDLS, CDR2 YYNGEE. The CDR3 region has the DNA TGTGCCAGCAGCGTAGGCCGATCCTCCTACGAGCAGTACTTC. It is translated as CASSVGRSSYEQYF.

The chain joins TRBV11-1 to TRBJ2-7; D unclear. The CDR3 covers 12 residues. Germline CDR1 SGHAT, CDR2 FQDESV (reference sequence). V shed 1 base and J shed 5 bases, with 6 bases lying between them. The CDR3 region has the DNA TGTGCCAGCAGCTTAGTCCGGGACGAGCAGTACTTC. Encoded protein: CASSLVRDEQYF.

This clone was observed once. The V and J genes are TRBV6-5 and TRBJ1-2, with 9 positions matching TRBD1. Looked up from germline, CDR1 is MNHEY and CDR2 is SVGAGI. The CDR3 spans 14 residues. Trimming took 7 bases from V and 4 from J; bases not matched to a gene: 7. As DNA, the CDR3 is TGTGCCAGCACAAGACAGGGGGGAACCTATGGCTACACCTTC. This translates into CASTRQGGTYGYTF.

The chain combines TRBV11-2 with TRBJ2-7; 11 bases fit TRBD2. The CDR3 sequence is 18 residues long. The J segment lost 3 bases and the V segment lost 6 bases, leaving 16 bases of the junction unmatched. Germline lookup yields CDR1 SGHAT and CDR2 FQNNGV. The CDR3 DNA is TGTGCCAGCAGACAACCGGGACTAGCGGACCTAGGGGGCTACGAGCAGTACTTC. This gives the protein CASRQPGLADLGGYEQYF.

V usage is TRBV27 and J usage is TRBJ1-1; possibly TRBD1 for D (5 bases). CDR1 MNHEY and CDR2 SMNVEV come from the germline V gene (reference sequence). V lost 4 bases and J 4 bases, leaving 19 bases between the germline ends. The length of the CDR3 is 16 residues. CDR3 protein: CASSSQGYVPATEAFF. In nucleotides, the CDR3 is TGTGCCAGCAGTTCGCAGGGATACGTACCGGCCACTGAAGCTTTCTTT.